The TCR beta chain under discussion was sequenced for a study of persistence of HIV-infected CD4 T cells. Sequencing used immunoSEQ version 4 in survey mode. Profiling relied on immunoSEQ multiplex PCR, and the TCRdb table lists in-frame clones only, not all of them. The sample carries about 46,000 clones, more than 80% recorded once. Regarding this clone: Its antigen is as yet unknown.

Per germline, CDR1 MNHEY and CDR2 SMNVEV (reference sequence). Trimming removed 8 bases from V and 9 bases from J; junction bases left unmatched: 26. This CDR3 comprises 19 residues. Cells were stimulated nonspecifically with anti-CD3/anti-CD28 magnetic beads. Sorting selected CD4+ T cells upregulating both CD40 ligand and CD69. Donors had CD4+ T cell counts above 400 cells/uL and were CMV-seropositive. An approximately 19-hour stimulation of CD8-depleted PBMCs used anti-CD28/CD49d costimulation, CD40-blocking antibody and enfuvirtide. The TCR was taken from an adult woman with HIV who was CMV-seropositive. The chain joins TRBV27 to TRBJ2-1, with TRBD2 identical over 9 bases. This specimen was CD4+ T cells sorted from PBMCs after roughly 18-hour stimulation, taken from a patient who received antiretroviral therapy. The CDR3 nucleotides are TGTGCCAGCGGACAACGGGCTGCGGGAGGGCCATCTATCATAAGTGAGCAGTTCTTC. Protein: CASGQRAAGGPSIISEQFF.